This T cell receptor beta chain was sequenced for a study of metastatic and nonmetastatic thyroid tumors. Authors' methods: Variation in CDR3 across clinicopathological groups served as the basis for constructing a distant-metastasis classifier in papillary thyroid cancer. TCRdb re-clonotyped the PCR reads via MiXCR. The V and J calls were determined by TCRdb, not by the authors. The sample comprises about 93,000 clones, roughly 12% of which are singletons, and around 11% rests with the top ten. This clone has at least ten counts. Its antigen remains unidentified. Regarding the study as a whole: Reports indicated that malignant thyroid tumors showed significantly higher TCR beta diversity than benign nodules did, in blood and tumor.

No treatment had been given to any patient before thyroid surgery. The germline CDR1 and CDR2 sequences are MNHNS and SASEGT. The V end was cut by 10 bases, the J end by 0 bases, with 10 bases between. The CDR3 runs 12 residues. The receptor's source is a female donor with papillary thyroid cancer or a benign thyroid nodule (not recorded which). Some clones in this sample may be carry-over from other donors' samples. The sample taken for sequencing was blood. The rearrangement links TRBV6-1 to TRBJ2-7, with D possibly TRBD2 on 6 matching bases. CDR3 residues: CATAGSSYEQYF. CDR3 DNA sequence: TGTGCCACCGCCGGGAGCTCCTACGAGCAGTACTTC.